This record covers a single T cell receptor beta chain. Antigen specificity is unknown. Unsorted PBMCs provided DNA that was sequenced on ten immunoSEQ deep assay plates. Assay used: immunoSEQ multiplex PCR; TCRdb lists only in-frame clones, some missing. The sample carries roughly 510,000 clones, roughly 85% recorded once. The study drew its donors from healthy HIV-negative adults without recent acute infections or vaccinations. These data belong to a study of shared clonotypes between healthy human individuals. Study-wide results and limits: Tissue TCR repertoires likely differ from these blood-only repertoires.

The receptor was isolated from a woman aged 40 to 49 in good health. Some clones in this sample may be carry-over from other donors' samples. Sequenced input: PBMCs.

In nucleotides, the CDR3 is TGTGCCAGTAGTCTCGGCCTCCAAGAGACCCAGTACTTC. Protein product: CASSLGLQETQYF. V gene TRBV19 combines with J gene TRBJ2-5; unclear D gene. CDR3 length: 13 amino acids. CDR1 LNHDA and CDR2 SQIVND come from the germline V gene (reference sequence). Trimming took off 5 bases at V and 1 base at J, with 8 bases between the two ends.